This TCR beta chain was recovered during a study of early T cells in non-severe SARS-CoV-2 infection. Study context: Sequencing targeted bulk RNA from unsorted whole blood, leaving chains unpaired. Study-wide results and limits: VDJdb matching favored anti-spike CD8 responses, missing private and CD4 specificities.

This clonotype was seen only a few times. As yet, its antigen is unknown. Attached unique molecular identifiers marked individual cDNA molecules. Each CDR3 protein gets one entry after TCRdb re-called the 5' RACE reads with MiXCR. The sample lists tens of thousands of distinct CDR3 sequences; around 17% were seen once. Germline V lookup: CDR1 MDHEN, CDR2 SYDVKM. V gave up 6 bases and J gave up 3 bases, with 11 bases separating them. CDR3 length: 13 amino acids. The TCR was taken from an adult who was a healthcare worker with PCR-confirmed SARS-CoV-2 infection or an uninfected control (not recorded which). This chain joins TRBV28 and TRBJ2-5; weak D call: TRBD2 (6 bases). The source material was whole blood, sampled at baseline. CDR3 sequence reads: CASRLADEETQYF. The CDR3 bases are TGTGCCAGCAGGTTAGCGGACGAAGAGACCCAGTACTTC.